What follows describes a single T cell receptor beta chain. Its target antigen remains unknown. No base quality information exists; no much larger clone differs at one position. The data stem from a study of T cell responses to AZD1222 COVID-19 vaccine (dated by TCRdb to the early 2020s). About the full investigation: TCR sequencing covered more than 230 trial participants: 200 to 220 given two doses of AZD1222 and approximately 25 given two doses of MenACWY control vaccine. Trial participants were enrolled into age subgroups of 18-55, 56-69 and 70-plus years, which contained roughly 140, 27 and 60 TCR-sequenced participants, respectively. Overall results and qualifications from the work: The vaccine-associated CD4 TCRs covered the entire spike protein, and the dominant responses fell in regions 160-218 and 743-854. Only five or six AZD1222 recipients were SARS-CoV-2 seropositive at baseline, limiting conclusions about previously exposed vaccinees. Participants were mostly white British and included more females than males, and it was suggested by the authors that clonal diversity may have been underestimated. Epitopes outside the regions mutated in the B.1.351 and B.1.1.7 variants were reportedly recognized by nearly half of the unique spike-specific TCRs. Spike-specific TCR breadth and depth rose significantly after two AZD1222 doses compared with day 0 and with MenACWY recipients. No day 14 peak-response samples were available, so repertoires were characterized only after the peak T cell response. In the small 56-69-year group, the increase in depth fell short of significance, most likely because of low power.

The CDR3 regions of human TCRbeta chains were analyzed by immunosequencing. Processing in the source paper ran as follows. Repertoire TCRs were matched against a reference library of SARS-CoV-2-specific TCRs generated with the MIRA antigen-specificity platform. Breadth was defined as the fraction of unique TCRs that were SARS-CoV-2-associated. Depth was defined as the fraction of total T cells that were SARS-CoV-2-associated. Using the MIRA data, each spike-specific TCR was mapped to the spike region that the TCR reacts to and placed in a CD4 or CD8 class. Log10-transformed breadth and depth values were compared by one-way ANOVA with Sidak's multiple comparisons tests. Not all clones reach the TCRdb copy of this immuneACCESS table, which keeps in-frame sequences only. Checked studies attribute under half of the gap to unresolved V genes and leave the rest unexplained. Clonal size and the V and J genes are those of that table, whereas D and trimming came from the DNA. The sample table lists around 110,000 clones, approximately 85% of them with a count of one. In total, the top ten clones hold 3% to 4% of the sample.

From cysteine to phenylalanine, the CDR3 is 12 amino acids long. The retained sequence is limited to the CDR3, 36 bases, with the frame set at the first base. V is cut by 2 bases and J by 10 bases, and the space between the germline ends is 12 bases. CDR1 and CDR2 were assigned from the germline V gene as MDHEN and SYDVKM. This specimen's time point label, per the study, means: baseline before first vaccination. The sample's treatment or condition, from its label and the paper: meningococcal conjugate vaccine given as trial control. Vaccinee samples were obtained from the UK trials COV001 and COV002, which included a single-blind randomized controlled phase 2/3 trial of AZD1222 (ChAdOx1 nCoV-19) in healthy adults. For TCRbeta chain sequencing, PBMC samples were collected from trial participants at day 0 and at day 28 after the second dose.

The chain joins TRBV28 to TRBJ2-7; the D segment could be TRBD2, given 5 matching bases. The receptor's source is an adult in good health. Material: peripheral blood, obtained on day 0 of MenACWY control vaccination. The DNA sequence reads TGTGCCAGCAGTTTAGAGGAGCGGTTCCAGTACTTC. It is translated as CASSLEERFQYF. The CDR3, completed at both ends by the reference TRBV28 and TRBJ2-7 genes, gives the full variable domain DVKVTQSSRYLVKRTGEKVFLECVQDMDHENMFWYRQDPGLGLRLIYFSYDVKMKEKGDIPEGYSVSREKKERFSLILESASTNQTSMYLCASSLEERFQYFGPGTRLTVT.